This T cell receptor (beta chain) derives from a study of blood T cell repertoires in COVID-19. Across roughly 25 US areas, participants ranged in age from about 18 to 100 years. Donors were grouped by their self-reported clinical history. Source study methods: How many nucleated cells were present was estimated from reference gene primer amplification. Generated by immunoSEQ multiplex PCR, the TCRdb table keeps only in-frame clones and is missing some. The D gene and trimming were derived from the DNA, and the V and J assignments and clone size from that table. This sample has around 200,000 clones, with 89% found just once. This sequence was found in a woman between 35 and 50 years old with acute COVID-19. The sample taken for sequencing was PBMCs or T cells enriched from blood (not recorded which).

The CDR3 nucleotides are TGTGCCAGTAGTTCTAAGGACATATTCACAGATACGCAGTATTTT. Its translation is CASSSKDIFTDTQYF. J is TRBJ2-3 and V is TRBV19, with D possibly matching TRBD1 (5 bases). The length of the CDR3 is 15 residues. The V end lost 5 bases, the J end lost 2 bases, and 14 bases lay between the germline ends. CDR1 is LNHDA, CDR2 SQIVND, per germline (reference sequence).